The 22 T cell receptor beta chains given below trace back to one sample, sequenced in a study of T cell changes during pregnancy in multiple sclerosis. Sequencing used immunoSEQ multiplex PCR; TCRdb keeps in-frame clones, though not all of them. The data contain some 74,000 clones, around 92% of them seen just once; the ten biggest clones take up approximately 2.4%. The sample in question was peripheral blood, obtained before pregnancy. The receptor source for this set is a female donor with multiple sclerosis, enrolled in a pregnancy study.

The chain is built from TRBV5-1 and TRBJ1-4; 9 nucleotides align to TRBD1. The CDR3 has 15 amino acids. With V trimmed by 0 bases and J by 5 bases, 2 bases remained unmatched. Germline CDR1 reads SGHRS; CDR2 reads YFSETQ. CDR3 nucleotide sequence: TGCGCCAGCAGCTTGGAGGGGACAGGGAATGAAAAACTGTTTTTT. Translating it yields CASSLEGTGNEKLFF.

The chain couples TRBV4-3 to TRBJ2-5; 7 bases line up with TRBD1. This CDR3 has 17 amino acids. From germline, CDR1 is LGHNA and CDR2 YSLEER. Trimming removed 4 bases from V and 3 bases from J; junction bases left unmatched: 14. CDR3 amino acids: CASSRNGLQGIEETQYF. As DNA, the CDR3 is TGCGCCAGCAGCCGCAACGGGTTACAGGGGATTGAAGAGACCCAGTACTTC.

A word on this clone: Other DNA sequences in the same sample also yield this CDR3. V gene TRBV19 combines with J gene TRBJ2-2; 12 positions agree with TRBD1. This CDR3 is built from 15 residues. Per germline, CDR1 LNHDA and CDR2 SQIVND (reference sequence). V dropped 4 bases and J dropped 4; count of bases not matched to a gene: 1. In DNA, the CDR3 is TGTGCCAGTAGTAGGGACAGGGGGCTCACCGGGGAGCTGTTTTTT. As protein: CASSRDRGLTGELFF. The whole variable domain, remainder taken from reference TRBV19 and TRBJ2-2, is DGGITQSPKYLFRKEGQNVTLSCEQNLNHDAMYWYRQDPGQGLRLIYYSQIVNDFQKGDIAEGYSVSREKKESFPLTVTSAQKNPTAFYLCASSRDRGLTGELFFGEGSRLTVL.

The gene calls are TRBV27 and TRBJ2-2, with D possibly being TRBD2 (6 bases). V dropped 6 bases and J dropped 5 bases, with 16 bases sitting between them. The germline V gene has CDR1 MNHEY and CDR2 SMNVEV (reference sequence). The CDR3 contains 15 residues. CDR3 in DNA: TGTGCCAGCAGGACCGGAGGGACGGAGACCGGGGAGCTGTTTTTT. It encodes CASRTGGTETGELFF.

The rearrangement links TRBV4-1 to TRBJ2-4; D remains ambiguous. CDR3 length: 15 amino acids. V was shortened by 3 bases and J by 1 base, with 10 bases between the two germline ends. CDR1 and CDR2 from the germline V gene are MGHRA and YSYEKL. The CDR3 DNA sequence: TGCGCCAGCAGCCATTCTTGGGCGGCCAAAAACATTCAGTACTTC. Protein sequence: CASSHSWAAKNIQYF.

This clone has only one observation. This chain uses TRBV7-9 with TRBJ2-7; no clear D gene. Germline values: CDR1 SEHNR, CDR2 FQNEAQ (reference sequence). This CDR3 spans 12 amino acids. V lost 5 bases, J lost 0 bases, and 5 bases lay in between. The CDR3 sequence is CASSASSYEQYF. The CDR3 bases are TGTGCCAGCAGCGCGAGCTCCTACGAGCAGTACTTC.

The chain employs TRBV14 and TRBJ2-5; maybe TRBD2 (6 bases). V was trimmed by 2 bases and J by 2 bases, leaving 12 bases between them. This CDR3 is built from 15 residues. Per germline, CDR1 SGHDN and CDR2 FVKESK. The CDR3 sequence is CASSQSKRVQETQYF. The DNA for the CDR3 is TGTGCCAGCAGCCAATCAAAGCGGGTTCAAGAGACCCAGTACTTC.

The chain joins TRBV9 to TRBJ1-2; D is ambiguous. This CDR3 is built from 14 residues. The germline V gene has CDR1 SGDLS and CDR2 YYNGEE. Between the trimmed V and J ends, which lost 5 bases and 8 bases, there was a span of 19 bases. The DNA of the CDR3 is TGTGCCAGCAGAGATAGCGGGAGGGCCGGAGGCTACACCTTC. Translating it yields CASRDSGRAGGYTF.

The chain carries TRBV4-3 and TRBJ2-7; TRBD2 might be the D (5 bases). The V and J ends lost 0 bases and 2 bases respectively, with 14 bases between them. Looked up from germline, CDR1 is LGHNA and CDR2 is YSLEER. This CDR3 has 16 amino acids. In DNA, the CDR3 is TGCGCCAGCAGCCAAGATTCAGGCGGGCTCGCCTACGAGCAGTACTTC. Translating it yields CASSQDSGGLAYEQYF.

This clone was seen a few times. This sequence joins TRBV27 and TRBJ1-2; 10 nucleotides line up with TRBD1. The junction had 10 bases not matched to a gene; V was cut back by 6 bases and J by 3 bases. The CDR3 is 16 residues long. Per the germline V gene, CDR1 is MNHEY and CDR2 is SMNVEV (reference sequence). The CDR3 DNA is TGTGCCAGCAGCTTTAGGGGGACAGGGGCCTACTATGGCTACACCTTC. It translates to CASSFRGTGAYYGYTF.

This clone has just a few counts. This chain joins TRBV6-9 and TRBJ2-1, with 10 positions matching TRBD2. The CDR3 is made up of 15 amino acids. With 2 bases clipped from V and 5 bases from J, the junction kept 3 bases outside the gene matches. Germline-derived CDR1 and CDR2 are MNHGY and SVAAGI. The CDR3 bases are TGTGCCAGCAGTTATAGAGGACTAGCGGACAATGAGCAGTTCTTC. Translating gives CASSYRGLADNEQFF.

The chain is built from TRBV6-6 and TRBJ1-1; no clear D gene. Trimming removed 6 bases at V and 6 bases at J, with 14 bases between. Germline-derived CDR1 and CDR2 are MNHNY and SVGAGI (reference sequence). The CDR3 is 13 residues long. The CDR3 region has the DNA TGTGCCAGCAGACCCCGGATGGAGCCTGAAGCTTTCTTT. Encoded protein: CASRPRMEPEAFF.

This chain uses TRBV7-9 with TRBJ2-3; D is undetermined. CDR1 is SEHNR and CDR2 is FQNEAQ in the germline V gene (reference sequence). The CDR3 runs to 12 residues. Between the trimmed V and J ends, which lost 0 bases and 6 bases, there was a span of 4 bases. CDR3 in amino acids: CASSLASDTQYF. The CDR3 region has the DNA TGTGCCAGCAGCTTAGCTTCTGATACGCAGTATTTT.

This chain connects TRBV7-8 to TRBJ2-1; D may be TRBD1 (6 bases). The V gene's germline CDR1 is SGHVS and CDR2 FQNEAQ. Trimming removed 4 bases at V and 10 bases at J, with 17 bases between. This CDR3 contains 14 residues. This CDR3 is CASSSQGQGGEQFF. Written as DNA, the CDR3 is TGTGCCAGCAGCTCGCAGGGGCAGGGCGGGGAGCAGTTCTTC. The whole variable domain, filled in from reference TRBV7-8 and TRBJ2-1, reads GAGVSQSPRYKVAKRGQDVALRCDPISGHVSLFWYQQALGQGPEFLTYFQNEAQLDKSGLPSDRFFAERPEGSVSTLKIQRTQQEDSAVYLCASSSQGQGGEQFFGPGTRLTVL.

This chain uses TRBV6-1 with TRBJ2-2; TRBD2 agrees at 9 bases. V lost 3 bases and J lost 3; bases outside the gene matches: 8. This CDR3 is built from 17 residues. Germline V lookup: CDR1 MNHNS, CDR2 SASEGT. The chain's CDR3 is CASSESSGSWDTGELFF. Written as DNA, the CDR3 is TGTGCCAGCAGTGAGAGTAGCGGGAGTTGGGACACCGGGGAGCTGTTTTTT.

In its sample, this clone was seen once. The chain's CDR3 is CASSDGTGSTDTQYF. The CDR3 DNA follows: TGTGCCAGCAGTGACGGGACAGGGAGCACAGATACGCAGTATTTT. The V gene is TRBV6-4, the J gene TRBJ2-3; TRBD1 matches 9 bases. The CDR3 length is 15 residues. V lost 2 bases to trimming and J lost 0 bases; unmatched junction nucleotides: 0. The germline CDR1 and CDR2 sequences are MRHNA and SNTAGT.

The chain carries TRBV5-1 and TRBJ2-3; 9 bases are a match to TRBD1. CDR3 length: 13 residues. Germline-derived CDR1 and CDR2 are SGHRS and YFSETQ. The ends lost 8 bases at V and 3 bases at J; junction bases unmatched: 4. The chain's CDR3 is CARPGQGTDTQYF. CDR3 DNA sequence: TGCGCCAGACCGGGACAGGGAACAGATACGCAGTATTTT.

The chain couples TRBV18 to TRBJ2-7; TRBD2 matches at 9 bases. After removal of 2 bases from V and 4 bases from J, the junction contained 9 bases not matched to a gene. CDR1 is KGHSH and CDR2 is LQKENI in the germline V gene. The CDR3 spans 16 residues. CDR3 bases: TGTGCCAGCTCACCAGTACGGCCTAGCGGGAAGTACGAGCAGTACTTC. Translated, it gives CASSPVRPSGKYEQYF.

The J gene is TRBJ1-1, the V gene TRBV28; 7 bases fit TRBD1. Germline assignment: CDR1 MDHEN and CDR2 SYDVKM. Unmatched junction bases numbered 13, after V lost 4 bases and J lost 5 bases. CDR3 length: 16 amino acids. The CDR3 DNA reads TGTGCCAGCAGTTCCCCCGAGGGACAGAGGGGGACTGAAGCTTTCTTT. This encodes CASSSPEGQRGTEAFF.

CDR3 coding DNA: TGTGCCAGCAGCTTAGGAGCTAACACCGGGGAGCTGTTTTTT. Amino acid sequence: CASSLGANTGELFF. The chain is built from TRBV7-9 and TRBJ2-2, with D unclear. CDR3 length equals 14 residues. The germline V gene encodes CDR1 SEHNR and CDR2 FQNEAQ (reference sequence). V lost 1 base and J lost 2, with 5 bases in between.

The CDR3 loop is CASSPTRESEKLFF. The CDR3 DNA reads TGTGCCAGCAGTCCAACTAGGGAAAGTGAAAAACTGTTTTTT. The V gene is TRBV6-6, the J gene TRBJ1-4; D unclear. Per germline, CDR1 MNHNY and CDR2 SVGAGI (reference sequence). The CDR3 has 14 amino acids. Trimming took 5 bases from V and 7 from J, leaving 14 bases between them.

The rearrangement links TRBV18 to TRBJ2-5, with TRBD2 matching over 8 bases. Germline V CDR1 and CDR2: KGHSH, LQKENI. Trimming cost V 5 bases and J 2 bases; bases outside gene matches: 16. This CDR3 contains 18 residues. The CDR3 nucleotides are TGTGCCAGCTCATATCCGGGAGGGTTGGGTGCTCAGCAAGAGACCCAGTACTTC. Protein product: CASSYPGGLGAQQETQYF.